The 7 T cell receptor beta chains listed next were all sequenced from one sample in a study of T cells in Graves' hyperthyroidism and ophthalmopathy. The TCR beta CDR3 regions underwent amplification using RNA transcripts as the source. TCR CDR3 underwent first-round RT-PCR with the HTBI primer set. TCRdb ran MiXCR on the multiplex PCR reads and lists one entry per CDR3 protein. The data hold around 520,000 distinct CDR3 sequences, with around 22% observed a single time. The sequencing input was blood. The receptors derive from a woman aged 30 to 39 with Graves' ophthalmopathy.

Regarding this clonotype: In this CDR3 the conserved last residue, phenylalanine or tryptophan, is missing, so a read error is likely. This chain links TRBV15 with TRBJ1-2; D may be TRBD1 (5 bases). This CDR3 contains 15 residues. CDR1 is LNHNV and CDR2 is YYDKDF in the germline V gene (reference sequence). V lost 0 bases and J 5 bases, leaving 13 bases between the germline ends. The CDR3 sequence: CATSRDLGPLYGYTY. As DNA, the CDR3 is TGTGCCACCAGCAGAGATCTGGGACCACTATATGGCTACACCTAC.

This clonotype was observed at least ten times. The rearrangement joins TRBV27 to TRBJ1-5; no firm D call. The CDR3 extends over 15 amino acids. Germline loops: CDR1 MNHEY, CDR2 SMNVEV (reference sequence). Trimming shortened V by 8 bases and J by 3 bases, and 17 bases separated the two germline ends. The CDR3 coding sequence is TGTGCCAGCCGAATAGGAGGATTGGACAATCAGCCCCAGCATTTT. This translates into CASRIGGLDNQPQHF.

This clonotype came up many times. The chain is built from TRBV7-2 and TRBJ2-7; tentatively, D is TRBD2 (6 bases). Germline V CDR1 and CDR2: SGHTA, FQGNSA. Deletions cut 3 bases from V and 3 bases from J, with 9 bases between. This CDR3 comprises 13 residues. CDR3 nucleotide sequence: TGTGCCAGCAGCTTGGACTATTTCTACGAGCAGTACTTC. It codes for CASSLDYFYEQYF.

Ten or more counts support this clonotype. The chain is built from TRBV12-3 or TRBV12-4 and TRBJ1-5; D remains ambiguous. This CDR3 region has 13 residues. Trimming removed 2 bases at V and 4 bases at J, with 6 bases between. The DNA of the CDR3 is TGTGCCAGCAGTTTACGGGTAAATCAGCCCCAGCATTTT. This codes for CASSLRVNQPQHF.

This clonotype was seen at least ten times. CDR3 region: CAISESSQGGNTEAFF. The CDR3 region has the DNA TGTGCCATCAGTGAGTCGAGCCAGGGGGGGAACACTGAAGCTTTCTTT. The J gene is TRBJ1-1, the V gene TRBV10-3; the match to TRBD1 covers 7 bases. Losses at the gene ends were 0 bases for V and 1 base for J; bases not matched to a gene: 5. Germline values: CDR1 ENHRY, CDR2 SYGVKD. The CDR3 spans 16 residues.

This rearrangement joins TRBV12-3 or TRBV12-4 to TRBJ2-5, with TRBD2 matching over 9 bases. This CDR3 has 15 residues. The ends lost 3 bases at V and 0 bases at J; junction bases unmatched: 2. CDR3 sequence reads: CASSFLAGNQETQYF. The CDR3 coding sequence is TGTGCCAGCAGTTTCCTAGCGGGAAACCAAGAGACCCAGTACTTC.

The J gene is TRBJ2-2, the V gene TRBV12-3 or TRBV12-4, with 11 bases fitting TRBD1. The CDR3 contains 14 residues. Trimming cost V 6 bases and J 7 bases; bases outside gene matches: 4. The DNA for the CDR3 is TGTGCCAGCAGGGGGACAGGGGGGCTCGGGGAGCTGTTTTTT. Amino acids: CASRGTGGLGELFF.